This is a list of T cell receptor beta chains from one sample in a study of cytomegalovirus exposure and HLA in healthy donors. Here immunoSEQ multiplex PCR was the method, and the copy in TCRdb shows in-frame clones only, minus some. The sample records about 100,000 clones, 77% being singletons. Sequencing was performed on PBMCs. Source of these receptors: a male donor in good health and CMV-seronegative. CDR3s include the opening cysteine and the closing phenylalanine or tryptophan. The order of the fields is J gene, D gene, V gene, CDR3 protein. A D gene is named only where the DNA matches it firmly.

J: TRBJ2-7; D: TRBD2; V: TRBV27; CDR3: CASSFKTSGLREQYF
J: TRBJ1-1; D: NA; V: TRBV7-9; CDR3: CASSPGLLRTGTEAFF
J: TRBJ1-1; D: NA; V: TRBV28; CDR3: CASSSSSIAFF
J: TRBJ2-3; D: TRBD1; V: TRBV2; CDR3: CASSGGTGVTDTQYF
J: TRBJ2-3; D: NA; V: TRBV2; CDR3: CASTPRERRTDTQYF
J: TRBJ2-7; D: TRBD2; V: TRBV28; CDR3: CASSLWERTSGGYEQYF
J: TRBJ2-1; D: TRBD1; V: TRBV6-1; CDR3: CASSTQGAGYNEQFF
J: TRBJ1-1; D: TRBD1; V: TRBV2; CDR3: CASRNTGADTEAFF
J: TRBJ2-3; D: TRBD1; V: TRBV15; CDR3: CATSTLNGQDSTDTQYF
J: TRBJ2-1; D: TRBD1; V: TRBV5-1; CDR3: CASSSFPGQGADNEQFF
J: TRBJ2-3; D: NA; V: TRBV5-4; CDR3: CASSLDKTDTQYF
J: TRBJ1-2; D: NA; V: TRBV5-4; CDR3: CASSFNGQGGYTF
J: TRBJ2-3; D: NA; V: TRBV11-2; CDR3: CASSAGQSFTDTQYF
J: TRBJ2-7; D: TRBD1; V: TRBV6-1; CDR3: CASSEAKGQRDRKYEQYF
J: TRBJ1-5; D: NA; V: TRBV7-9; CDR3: CASSSEDRGNQPQHF
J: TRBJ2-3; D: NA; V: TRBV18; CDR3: CASSPSVRTAALTQYF
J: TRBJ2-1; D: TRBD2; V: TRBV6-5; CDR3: CASSTTSGNYNEQFF
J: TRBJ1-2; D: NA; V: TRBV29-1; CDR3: CSVEDRRGYGYTF
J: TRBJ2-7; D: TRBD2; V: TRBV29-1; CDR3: CSAVGEGSYGQYF
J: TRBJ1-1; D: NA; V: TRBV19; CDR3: CASSIGGGRTEAFF
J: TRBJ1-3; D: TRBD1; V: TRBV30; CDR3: CAAEWTGAGNTIYF
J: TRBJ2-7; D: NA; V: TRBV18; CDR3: CASSPRSRPSYEQYF
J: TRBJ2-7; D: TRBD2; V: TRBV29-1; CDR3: CSVRLAGGRSSYEQYF
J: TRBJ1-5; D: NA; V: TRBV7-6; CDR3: CASSLWGGDQPQHF
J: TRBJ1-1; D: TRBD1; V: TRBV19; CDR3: CASRITGQGYTEAFF
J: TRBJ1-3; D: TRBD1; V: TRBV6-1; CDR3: CASSEQRTGHSGNTIYF
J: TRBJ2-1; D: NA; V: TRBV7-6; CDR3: CASSTRTGEQFF
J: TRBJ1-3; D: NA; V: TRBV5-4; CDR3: CASSLVAGNTIYF
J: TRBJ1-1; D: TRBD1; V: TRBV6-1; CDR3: CASSDRTGRPEAFF
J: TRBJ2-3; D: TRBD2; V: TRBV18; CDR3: CASSPDNGRAADTQYF
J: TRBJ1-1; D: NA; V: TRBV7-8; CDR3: CASSLERRPNTEAFF
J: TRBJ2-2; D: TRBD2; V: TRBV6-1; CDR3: CASLGLAENTGELFF
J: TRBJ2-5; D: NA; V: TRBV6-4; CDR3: CASSDSAGARTQYF
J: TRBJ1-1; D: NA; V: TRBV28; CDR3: CASSLSRVGPRGDTEAFF
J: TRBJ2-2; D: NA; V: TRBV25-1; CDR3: CASSDRTKNTGELFF
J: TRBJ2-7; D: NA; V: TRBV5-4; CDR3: CASSSTTYEQYF